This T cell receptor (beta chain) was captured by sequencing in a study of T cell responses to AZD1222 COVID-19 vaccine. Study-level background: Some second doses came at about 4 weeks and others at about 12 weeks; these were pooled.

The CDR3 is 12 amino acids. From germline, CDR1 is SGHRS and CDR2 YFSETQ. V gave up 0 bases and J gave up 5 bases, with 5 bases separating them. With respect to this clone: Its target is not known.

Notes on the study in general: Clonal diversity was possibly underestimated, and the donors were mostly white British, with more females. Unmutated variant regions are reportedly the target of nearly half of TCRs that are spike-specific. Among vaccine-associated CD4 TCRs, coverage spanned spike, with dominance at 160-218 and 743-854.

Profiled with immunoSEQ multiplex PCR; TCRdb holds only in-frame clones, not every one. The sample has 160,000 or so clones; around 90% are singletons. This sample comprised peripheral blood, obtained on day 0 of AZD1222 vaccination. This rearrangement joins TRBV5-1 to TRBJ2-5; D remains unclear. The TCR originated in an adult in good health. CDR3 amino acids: CASSLGKETQYF. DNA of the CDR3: TGCGCCAGCAGCTTGGGGAAGGAGACCCAGTACTTC.